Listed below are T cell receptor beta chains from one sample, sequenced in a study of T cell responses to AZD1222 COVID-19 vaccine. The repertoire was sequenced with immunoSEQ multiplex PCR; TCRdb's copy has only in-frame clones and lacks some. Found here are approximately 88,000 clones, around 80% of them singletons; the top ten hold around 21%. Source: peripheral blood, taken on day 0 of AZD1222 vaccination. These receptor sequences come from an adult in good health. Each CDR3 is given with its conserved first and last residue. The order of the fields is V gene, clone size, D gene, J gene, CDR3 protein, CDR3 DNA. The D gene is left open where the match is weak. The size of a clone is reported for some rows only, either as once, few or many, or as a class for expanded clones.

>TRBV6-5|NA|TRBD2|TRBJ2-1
CASSPQAGGPNEQFF
TGTGCCAGCAGTCCCCAGGCGGGAGGGCCGAATGAGCAGTTCTTC
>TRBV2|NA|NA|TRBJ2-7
CASSALYQQYF
TGTGCCAGCAGCGCCCTCTATCAGCAGTACTTC
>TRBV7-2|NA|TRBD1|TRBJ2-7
CASSLRGQGDTTSYEQYF
TGTGCCAGCAGCTTACGGGGTCAGGGGGATACCACTTCCTACGAGCAGTACTTC
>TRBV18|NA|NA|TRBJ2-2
CASSLQGTATGELFF
TGTGCCAGCTCACTACAAGGGACTGCCACCGGGGAGCTGTTTTTT
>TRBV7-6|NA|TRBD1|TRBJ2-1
CASSYDSGGYNEQFF
TGTGCCAGCAGCTATGACTCAGGGGGCTACAATGAGCAGTTCTTC
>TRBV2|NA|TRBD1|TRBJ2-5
CASGRDRQETQYF
TGTGCCAGCGGCCGGGACAGACAAGAGACCCAGTACTTC
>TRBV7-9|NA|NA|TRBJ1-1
CASSLAGGVTEAFF
TGTGCCAGCAGCTTAGCCGGGGGGGTCACTGAAGCTTTCTTT
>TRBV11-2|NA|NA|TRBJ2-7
CASSLVPHPGMNYEQYF
TGTGCCAGCAGCTTAGTCCCGCATCCCGGGATGAACTACGAGCAGTACTTC
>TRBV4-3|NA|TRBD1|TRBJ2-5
CASGQGAKETQYF
TGCGCCAGCGGACAGGGGGCAAAAGAGACCCAGTACTTC
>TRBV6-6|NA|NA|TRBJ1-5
CASREGNQPQHF
TGTGCCAGCAGGGAGGGGAATCAGCCCCAGCATTTT
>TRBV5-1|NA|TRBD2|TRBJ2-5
CASSPGTSGTQETQYF
TGCGCCAGCAGCCCCGGGACTAGCGGGACCCAAGAGACCCAGTACTTC
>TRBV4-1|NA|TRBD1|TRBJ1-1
CASSHPDREVSEAFF
TGCGCCAGCAGCCACCCCGACAGGGAGGTTTCTGAAGCTTTCTTT
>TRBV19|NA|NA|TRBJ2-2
CASSWDAGGGELFF
TGTGCCAGTAGTTGGGACGCAGGCGGCGGGGAGCTGTTTTTT
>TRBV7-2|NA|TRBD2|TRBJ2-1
CASSIPYLAGGNEQFF
TGTGCCAGCAGTATTCCCTACTTAGCGGGAGGCAATGAGCAGTTCTTC
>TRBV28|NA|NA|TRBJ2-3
CASSLFSDTQYF
TGTGCCAGCAGTTTATTTTCAGATACGCAGTATTTT
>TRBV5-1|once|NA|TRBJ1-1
CASSLDGQSAIEAFF
TGCGCCAGCAGCTTGGATGGGCAGTCCGCGATTGAAGCTTTCTTT
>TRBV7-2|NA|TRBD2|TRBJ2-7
CASSLVGGASGRAPYEQYF
TGTGCCAGCAGCTTAGTAGGGGGGGCTAGCGGGAGGGCCCCCTACGAGCAGTACTTC
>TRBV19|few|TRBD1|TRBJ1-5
CASQLTGVNQPQHF
TGTGCCAGTCAACTGACAGGGGTAAATCAGCCCCAGCATTTT
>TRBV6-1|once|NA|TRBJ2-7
CASSERVGSEQYF
TGTGCCAGCAGTGAAAGGGTGGGCTCCGAGCAGTACTTC
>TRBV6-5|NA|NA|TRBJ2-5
CASSYGQQETQYF
TGTGCCAGCAGTTACGGACAGCAAGAGACCCAGTACTTC
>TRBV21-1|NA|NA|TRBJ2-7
CASSKRAQGANYEQYF
TGTGCCAGCAGCAAAAGGGCGCAGGGGGCGAACTACGAGCAGTACTTC
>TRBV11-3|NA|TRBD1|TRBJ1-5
CASSLGRAGGDQPQHF
TGTGCCAGCAGCTTAGGAAGGGCAGGGGGCGATCAGCCCCAGCATTTT